This is a list of T cell receptor beta chains from one sample in a study of naive and memory T cell subsets. TCRdb re-derived calls from the UMI-ligation and nested PCR reads in MiXCR, one entry per CDR3 protein. There are approximately 140,000 distinct CDR3 sequences in the sample; more than 15% occur only once, and about 0.57% lies in the top ten. Sequencing was done on a sample of naive CD8+ T cells from blood. These receptors were taken from a human donor in good health. The CDR3 runs from the conserved cysteine through the conserved F or W. D genes are given only for firm matches. A row's size may be missing; if present it is once, few, many or a size class.

v_gene	d_gene	j_gene	abundance	len	CDR3aa	CDR3nt
TRBV28	TRBD1	TRBJ2-2	few	13	CASSLTGDGELFF	TGTGCCAGCAGTTTAACAGGGGACGGGGAGCTGTTTTTT
TRBV28	TRBD2	TRBJ2-1	-	17	CASSFPTTSGRYDEQFF	TGTGCCAGCAGTTTTCCGACGACTAGCGGGAGATACGATGAGCAGTTCTTC
TRBV6-5	-	TRBJ2-7	-	16	CASSFGQAFGFYEQYF	TGTGCCAGCAGCTTTGGCCAGGCGTTCGGGTTCTACGAGCAGTACTTC
TRBV7-6	-	TRBJ2-2	few	17	CASSLRDPWFEGGELFF	TGTGCCAGCAGCTTAAGGGATCCATGGTTTGAGGGCGGGGAGCTGTTTTTT
TRBV29-1	TRBD1	TRBJ1-1	-	13	CSVPGQLNTEAFF	TGCAGCGTTCCGGGACAGCTGAACACTGAAGCTTTCTTT
TRBV7-9	-	TRBJ2-7	-	13	CASSLGFTDEQYF	TGTGCCAGCAGCTTAGGGTTTACAGACGAGCAGTACTTC
TRBV27	-	TRBJ2-5	-	11	CASSLGGTQYF	TGTGCCAGCAGTTTAGGGGGGACCCAGTACTTC
TRBV5-4	-	TRBJ2-1	-	13	CASSVGHWGEQFF	TGTGCCAGCAGCGTAGGACACTGGGGTGAGCAGTTCTTC
TRBV12-3/TRBV12-4	TRBD1	TRBJ1-1	-	17	CASSRQGPERKNTEAFF	TGTGCCAGCAGCCGACAGGGGCCAGAAAGAAAGAACACTGAAGCTTTCTTT
TRBV28	TRBD1	TRBJ2-7	-	13	CASSLYRGYEQYF	TGTGCCAGCAGTCTGTACAGGGGTTACGAGCAGTACTTC
TRBV9	-	TRBJ2-5	-	13	CASSAYGQETQYF	TGTGCCAGCAGCGCTTATGGCCAAGAGACCCAGTACTTC
TRBV6-5	TRBD2	TRBJ2-5	few	15	CASSESGRDQETQYF	TGTGCCAGCAGTGAAAGCGGGAGGGACCAAGAGACCCAGTACTTC
TRBV12-5	-	TRBJ1-5	few	12	CASGQGNQPQHF	TGTGCTAGTGGTCAGGGGAATCAGCCCCAGCATTTT
TRBV29-1	-	TRBJ2-1	-	13	CSVEGVEYNEQFF	TGCAGCGTTGAGGGGGTCGAATACAATGAGCAGTTCTTC
TRBV19	-	TRBJ2-1	once	11	CASSMGREQFF	TGTGCCAGTAGTATGGGACGTGAGCAGTTCTTC
TRBV27	-	TRBJ2-1	-	15	CASSLSGSMNNEQFF	TGTGCCAGCAGTTTATCGGGGTCGATGAACAATGAGCAGTTCTTC
TRBV28	-	TRBJ2-3	-	18	CASSPPPEGRMGGDTQYF	TGTGCCAGCAGCCCTCCTCCGGAGGGGAGAATGGGGGGAGATACGCAGTATTTT
TRBV5-4	-	TRBJ2-1	-	13	CASSPVGWSEQFF	TGTGCCAGCAGCCCCGTAGGATGGAGTGAGCAGTTCTTC
TRBV6-5	TRBD2	TRBJ2-1	-	16	CASSSELAGSYNEQFF	TGTGCCAGCAGTTCAGAACTAGCGGGCTCCTACAATGAGCAGTTCTTC
TRBV27	-	TRBJ2-1	-	15	CASSLGGTQRNEQFF	TGTGCCAGCAGCCTAGGAGGGACTCAAAGGAATGAGCAGTTCTTC
TRBV10-3	-	TRBJ1-1	-	13	CAIRPDGNTEAFF	TGTGCCATCAGGCCCGACGGGAACACTGAAGCTTTCTTT
TRBV30	-	TRBJ1-3	once	13	CAWSTDSGNTIYF	TGTGCCTGGTCGACAGACTCTGGAAACACCATATATTTT
TRBV4-1	TRBD2	TRBJ2-1	-	16	CASSPPVQRETNEQFF	TGCGCCAGCAGCCCGCCCGTCCAGCGGGAGACGAATGAGCAGTTCTTC
TRBV28	-	TRBJ2-7	-	14	CASEFGTEMGEQYF	TGTGCCAGCGAGTTCGGCACGGAAATGGGGGAGCAGTACTTC
TRBV20-1	TRBD2	TRBJ2-4	-	17	CSADPLEREEGKNIQYF	TGCAGTGCTGACCCCTTGGAGCGGGAGGAAGGCAAAAACATTCAGTACTTC
TRBV19	TRBD2	TRBJ2-1	few	17	CASNHLAGERRYNEQFF	TGTGCCAGTAATCACCTAGCGGGAGAACGGCGGTACAATGAGCAGTTCTTC
TRBV4-3	TRBD1	TRBJ1-2	-	18	CASSQAGTGDFNFYGYTF	TGCGCCAGCAGCCAAGCCGGGACAGGGGATTTTAACTTCTATGGCTACACCTTC
TRBV27	-	TRBJ2-7	-	14	CASSLGGRSYEQYF	TGTGCCAGCAGTTTAGGGGGCAGGTCCTACGAGCAGTACTTC
TRBV25-1	TRBD2	TRBJ2-1	few	19	CASSETGSSGSGIYNEQFF	TGTGCCAGCAGTGAAACAGGATCTAGCGGGAGCGGAATCTACAATGAGCAGTTCTTC
TRBV29-1	TRBD1	TRBJ2-7	few	14	CSVEGGTGTYEQYF	TGCAGCGTTGAAGGCGGGACAGGGACCTACGAGCAGTACTTC
TRBV9	TRBD2	TRBJ2-7	-	15	CASSPGLADNYEQYF	TGTGCCAGCAGCCCTGGACTAGCGGATAACTACGAGCAGTACTTC
TRBV19	-	TRBJ2-1	-	14	CASSIPPQINEQFF	TGTGCCAGTAGTATACCGCCCCAGATCAATGAGCAGTTCTTC
TRBV5-6	TRBD1	TRBJ2-7	-	12	CASSVNRGEWYF	TGTGCCAGCAGCGTAAACAGGGGGGAGTGGTACTTC
TRBV28	TRBD1	TRBJ2-3	-	16	CASSYDRVGPTDTQYF	TGTGCCAGCAGTTATGACAGGGTGGGACCCACAGATACGCAGTATTTT
TRBV29-1	-	TRBJ2-1	-	13	CSVKGGDYNEQFF	TGCAGCGTTAAAGGCGGAGACTACAATGAGCAGTTCTTC
TRBV10-3	-	TRBJ2-5	-	18	CAISESLPWAGAQETQYF	TGTGCCATCAGTGAGAGCCTTCCTTGGGCAGGGGCCCAAGAGACCCAGTACTTC
TRBV3-1	-	TRBJ2-1	-	15	CASSQDLLNNNEQFF	TGTGCCAGCAGCCAAGATCTCCTAAACAACAATGAGCAGTTCTTC
TRBV5-1	-	TRBJ2-7	-	13	CASSLDLTYEQYF	TGCGCCAGCAGCTTGGACTTAACCTACGAGCAGTACTTC
TRBV10-3	-	TRBJ2-1	-	13	CAIRGGPYNEQFF	TGTGCCATCAGAGGGGGGCCCTACAATGAGCAGTTCTTC
TRBV15	-	TRBJ1-5	-	14	CATSGSNSNQPQHF	TGTGCCACCAGCGGATCCAACAGCAATCAGCCCCAGCATTTT
TRBV13	-	TRBJ2-4	-	13	CASSRGTKNIQYF	TGTGCCAGCAGCAGGGGGACCAAAAACATTCAGTACTTC
TRBV9	-	TRBJ2-3	-	13	CASSGSSTGTQYF	TGTGCCAGCAGCGGGAGTTCGACAGGTACGCAGTATTTT
TRBV4-1	-	TRBJ2-1	-	13	CASRREQAYEQFF	TGCGCCAGCAGGAGAGAACAGGCATATGAGCAGTTCTTC
TRBV20-1	TRBD2	TRBJ2-7	many	13	CSARGLADYEQYF	TGCAGTGCTAGAGGGCTAGCGGACTACGAGCAGTACTTC
TRBV14	-	TRBJ2-3	few	13	CASSQDQGYTQYF	TGTGCCAGCAGCCAAGACCAGGGGTATACGCAGTATTTT
TRBV12-3/TRBV12-4	TRBD1	TRBJ2-2	-	15	CASSGTGGDTGELFF	TGTGCCAGCAGTGGGACAGGGGGCGACACCGGGGAGCTGTTTTTT
TRBV19	TRBD1	TRBJ1-1	-	17	CASSLRLLGGANTEAFF	TGTGCCAGTAGTCTACGCTTATTAGGGGGCGCGAACACTGAAGCTTTCTTT
TRBV7-9	-	TRBJ1-3	-	15	CASSFDSNSGNTIYF	TGTGCCAGCAGCTTCGACAGCAACTCTGGAAACACCATATATTTT
TRBV7-6	-	TRBJ2-3	-	14	CASSLDRSTDTQYF	TGTGCCAGCAGCTTAGACAGGAGCACAGATACGCAGTATTTT
TRBV4-1	TRBD2	TRBJ2-7	-	15	CASSHSRDYSYEQYF	TGCGCCAGCAGCCACAGCCGGGACTACAGCTACGAGCAGTACTTC
TRBV5-6	TRBD2	TRBJ2-2	-	14	CASSLGAGAGELFF	TGTGCCAGCAGCTTGGGGGCGGGAGCCGGGGAGCTGTTTTTT
TRBV7-9	-	TRBJ2-7	-	12	CASSHGRDEQYF	TGTGCCAGCAGCCACGGCAGGGACGAGCAGTACTTC
TRBV14	-	TRBJ2-1	few	15	CASSPRQEPYNEQFF	TGTGCCAGCAGCCCCCGACAGGAGCCCTACAATGAGCAGTTCTTC